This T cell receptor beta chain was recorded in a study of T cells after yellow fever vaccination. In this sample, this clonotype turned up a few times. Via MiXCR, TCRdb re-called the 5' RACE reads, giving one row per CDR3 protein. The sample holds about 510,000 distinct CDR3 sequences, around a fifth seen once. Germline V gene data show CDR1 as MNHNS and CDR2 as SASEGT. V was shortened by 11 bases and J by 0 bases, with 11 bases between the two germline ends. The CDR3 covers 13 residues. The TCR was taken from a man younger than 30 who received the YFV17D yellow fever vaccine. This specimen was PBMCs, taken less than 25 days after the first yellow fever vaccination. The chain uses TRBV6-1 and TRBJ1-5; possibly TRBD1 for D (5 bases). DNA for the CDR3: TGTGCCGGGGGGACGGATAGCAATCAGCCCCAGCATTTT. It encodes CAGGTDSNQPQHF.